Shown below are 21 T cell receptor beta chains from a single sample sequenced in a study of blood T cell repertoires in COVID-19. Some clones are missing from TCRdb's copy, which holds only in-frame ones; the method was immunoSEQ multiplex PCR. The sample has about 81,000 clones; approximately 91% are singletons. The sample taken for sequencing was peripheral blood. Receptors originate from a man in his 70s with acute or convalescent COVID-19.

This clone occurred a few times. The rearrangement links TRBV28 to TRBJ1-5; 7 nucleotides line up with TRBD1. The length of the CDR3 is 14 residues. J was trimmed by 5 bases and V by 5 bases; bases with no gene match: 6. CDR1 and CDR2 from the germline V gene are MDHEN and SYDVKM. The CDR3 DNA follows: TGTGCCAGCAGTCCGGGACAGAGCTATCAGCCCCAGCATTTT. Its translation: CASSPGQSYQPQHF.

In DNA form, the CDR3 reads TGTGCCAGCAGCTTAGTCAGGGGTCGGAACACTGAAGCTTTCTTT. This codes for CASSLVRGRNTEAFF. This sequence joins TRBV11-2 and TRBJ1-1; tentative D call: TRBD1 (6 bases). V lost 1 base and J 1 base, leaving 10 bases between the germline ends. The CDR3 has 15 amino acids. Germline V gene sequence: CDR1 SGHAT, CDR2 FQNNGV.

The chain has TRBV2 and TRBJ1-6; possible D gene TRBD1, 5 bases. Germline loops: CDR1 SNHLY, CDR2 FYNNEI. V lost 1 base and J 4 bases, leaving 14 bases between the germline ends. This CDR3 spans 17 amino acids. This chain's CDR3 is CASSEGGTGFYNSPLHF. The CDR3 DNA reads TGTGCCAGCAGTGAAGGCGGAACAGGTTTTTATAATTCACCCCTCCACTTT.

V is TRBV27 and J is TRBJ2-2; tentative D call: TRBD2 (5 bases). This CDR3 has 14 amino acids. Germline-derived CDR1 and CDR2 are MNHEY and SMNVEV (reference sequence). The V end was cut by 2 bases, the J end by 4 bases, with 8 bases between. The CDR3: CASSLRGFTGELFF. CDR3 sequence (DNA): TGTGCCAGCAGTTTAAGAGGGTTCACCGGGGAGCTGTTTTTT.

The rearrangement links TRBV11-3 to TRBJ2-2; D is perhaps TRBD2 (6 bases). In germline, CDR1 is SGHNT, CDR2 YENEEA. CDR3 length: 17 residues. Deletions cut 1 base from V and 4 bases from J, with 16 bases between. The CDR3 protein is CASSLGLGREATGELFF. The CDR3 nucleotides read TGTGCCAGCAGCTTAGGCCTAGGCAGGGAGGCCACCGGGGAGCTGTTTTTT.

The chain employs TRBV7-9 and TRBJ2-7; the D gene is possibly TRBD2 (5 bases). CDR1 and CDR2 (germline): SEHNR, FQNEAQ (reference sequence). The CDR3 contains 12 residues. V was clipped by 4 bases and J by 6 bases, with 10 bases between them. The CDR3 coding sequence is TGTGCCAGCAGCTGGACTCGGGCCGAGCAGTACTTC. It translates to CASSWTRAEQYF. Looking up the rest from reference TRBV7-9 and TRBJ2-7 gives the full variable domain: DTGVSQNPRHKITKRGQNVTFRCDPISEHNRLYWYRQTLGQGPEFLTYFQNEAQLEKSRLLSDRFSAERPKGSFSTLEIQRTEQGDSAMYLCASSWTRAEQYFGPGTRLTVT.

The genes are TRBV28 and TRBJ1-5; 11 nucleotides agree with TRBD1. V was clipped by 2 bases and J by 6 bases; unmatched bases: 0. This CDR3 is 14 amino acids long. CDR1 MDHEN and CDR2 SYDVKM come from the germline V gene. CDR3 bases: TGTGCCAGCAGTTTAGGGACAGGGGGTCAGCCCCAGCATTTT. Protein product: CASSLGTGGQPQHF.

As for this clone: This sample includes further DNA sequences coding for the same CDR3. The V and J genes are TRBV18 and TRBJ2-3; D is unclear. There are 13 residues in the CDR3. CDR1 KGHSH and CDR2 LQKENI come from the germline V gene. The V and J ends lost 3 bases and 1 base respectively, with 5 bases between them. The CDR3: CASSPSGTDTQYF. CDR3 nucleotide sequence: TGTGCCAGCTCACCTTCTGGCACAGATACGCAGTATTTT.

The chain carries TRBV6-1 and TRBJ2-3, with D perhaps matching TRBD1 (5 bases). The CDR3 loop spans 17 amino acids. The ends were cut back, 2 bases at V and 1 base at J, with 16 bases in the middle. Germline V CDR1 and CDR2: MNHNS, SASEGT. The CDR3 region is CASSEMGAGMGTDTQYF. The CDR3 DNA is TGTGCCAGCAGTGAAATGGGTGCAGGGATGGGCACAGATACGCAGTATTTT.

The chain combines TRBV28 with TRBJ1-6; D gene ambiguous. V lost 4 bases, J lost 3 bases, and 10 bases lay in between. The germline gives CDR1 MDHEN, CDR2 SYDVKM. There are 15 residues in the CDR3. CDR3 sequence: CASSSFPGYNSPLHF. CDR3 DNA: TGTGCCAGCAGTTCATTCCCGGGCTATAATTCACCCCTCCACTTT.

The chain employs TRBV7-9 and TRBJ2-7, with a possible D match to TRBD1 (5 bases). The length of the CDR3 is 14 residues. In germline, CDR1 is SEHNR, CDR2 FQNEAQ (reference sequence). Trimming stripped 1 base from V and 3 bases from J, with 10 bases between. For the CDR3, the DNA is TGTGCCAGCAGCTTAGGGACACCCCACTACGAGCAGTACTTC. This encodes CASSLGTPHYEQYF.

The chain recombines TRBV28 with TRBJ1-5; 7 nucleotides match TRBD1. V lost 1 base to trimming and J lost 4 bases; unmatched junction nucleotides: 4. CDR1 is MDHEN and CDR2 is SYDVKM in the germline V gene. The CDR3 loop spans 15 amino acids. The CDR3 region is CASSLSTGTNQPQHF. The CDR3 nucleotides read TGTGCCAGCAGTTTATCGACAGGGACTAATCAGCCCCAGCATTTT.

V and J are TRBV5-1 and TRBJ2-7; the match to TRBD1 covers 7 bases. J gave up 8 bases and V 4 bases, and 18 bases lay outside the gene matches. The CDR3 length is 16 residues. Germline V CDR1 and CDR2: SGHRS, YFSETQ. In DNA, the CDR3 is TGCGCCAGCAGCCCTGGACAGGCCCACCGACTGACGAAGCAGTACTTC. Translation: CASSPGQAHRLTKQYF.

This rearrangement joins TRBV7-2 to TRBJ2-7, with D possibly being TRBD2 (6 bases). The CDR3 spans 13 residues. The V gene lost 6 bases and the J gene lost 3 bases, with 12 bases spanning the gap. CDR1 SGHTA and CDR2 FQGNSA come from the germline V gene. CDR3 region: CASSSTGSYEQYF. The CDR3 coding sequence is TGTGCCAGCAGTAGCACCGGGAGCTACGAGCAGTACTTC.

Turning to this clone: A read error is likely, as this CDR3 ends without the conserved phenylalanine or tryptophan. It is unclear where the CDR3 begins or ends on the DNA, so no DNA is shown, and the CDR3 is as TCRdb lists it. V is TRBV20-1 and J is TRBJ2-3; the DNA was not used to check the table's D call, TRBD2. Germline CDR1 is DFQATT and CDR2 is SNEGSKA (reference sequence). The CDR3 spans 12 residues, counting both ends. The CDR3 protein is CSASGASGRKEL.

This chain joins TRBV18 and TRBJ1-6, with TRBD1 as a possible D gene (5 bases). The CDR3 is 15 residues long. Germline V gene sequence: CDR1 KGHSH, CDR2 LQKENI. The V end lost 4 bases, the J end lost 7 bases, and 14 bases lay between the germline ends. The CDR3 region is CASSLSTVNNSPLHF. In DNA, the CDR3 is TGTGCCAGCTCACTATCGACAGTAAACAATTCACCCCTCCACTTT.

The chain recombines TRBV12-3 or TRBV12-4 with TRBJ1-1; D is undetermined. The V end was cut by 3 bases, the J end by 7 bases, with 12 bases between. The CDR3 spans 13 residues. CDR3 amino acids: CASSLGNGNEAFF. The CDR3 region has the DNA TGTGCCAGCAGTTTGGGGAACGGGAATGAAGCTTTCTTT.

This clone was detected only once. The chain employs TRBV3-1 (or the pseudogene TRBV3-2) and TRBJ2-7; a weak D match, TRBD2 (5 bases). Deletions cut 6 bases from V and 3 bases from J, with 12 bases between. The CDR3 consists of 13 residues. Per germline, CDR1 LGHDT and CDR2 YNNKEL (reference sequence). The CDR3 loop is CASRATGIYEQYF. DNA for the CDR3: TGTGCCAGCAGGGCAACGGGAATCTACGAGCAGTACTTC.

The genes are TRBV28 and TRBJ2-7, with TRBD2 identical over 8 bases. The junction had 11 bases not matched to a gene; V was cut back by 6 bases and J by 4 bases. The CDR3 has 15 residues. Germline V gene lookup returns CDR1 MDHEN and CDR2 SYDVKM. The CDR3: CASSPGGTRGYEQYF. CDR3 DNA: TGTGCCAGCAGCCCGGGGGGGACTCGAGGGTACGAGCAGTACTTC.

The genes are TRBV29-1 and TRBJ2-2, with 10 bases that match TRBD2. In germline, CDR1 is SQVTM, CDR2 ANQGSEA. Trimming removed 3 bases from V and 1 base from J; junction bases left unmatched: 5. The CDR3 extends over 16 amino acids. The CDR3 spells CSVEVSGRGNTGELFF. The CDR3 DNA follows: TGCAGCGTTGAGGTCAGCGGGAGGGGGAACACCGGGGAGCTGTTTTTT.

J is TRBJ2-2 and V is TRBV4-3; possibly TRBD2 for D (5 bases). V shed 3 bases and J shed 4 bases, with 12 bases lying between them. CDR3 length equals 15 residues. Germline assignment: CDR1 LGHNA and CDR2 YSLEER. CDR3: CASSHGVSSTGELFF. CDR3 sequence (DNA): TGCGCCAGCAGCCACGGGGTTAGCAGCACCGGGGAGCTGTTTTTT.